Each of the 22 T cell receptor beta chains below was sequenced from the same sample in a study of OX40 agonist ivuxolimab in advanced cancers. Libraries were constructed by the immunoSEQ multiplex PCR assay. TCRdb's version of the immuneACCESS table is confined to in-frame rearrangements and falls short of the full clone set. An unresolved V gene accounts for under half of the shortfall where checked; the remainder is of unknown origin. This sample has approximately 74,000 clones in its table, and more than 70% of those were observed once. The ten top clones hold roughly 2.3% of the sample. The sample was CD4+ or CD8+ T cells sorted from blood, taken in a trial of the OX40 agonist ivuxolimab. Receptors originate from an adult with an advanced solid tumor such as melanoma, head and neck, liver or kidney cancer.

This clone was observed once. The CDR3 is CASSATPPDSHSNQPQHF. Here the CDR3 DNA reads TGTGCCAGCAGTGCTACCCCCCCCGACAGTCATAGCAATCAGCCCCAGCATTTT. The V gene is TRBV27, the J gene TRBJ1-5; D is perhaps TRBD1 (5 bases). The CDR3 contains 18 residues. Germline lookup yields CDR1 MNHEY and CDR2 SMNVEV (reference sequence). V lost 5 bases, J lost 0 bases, and 20 bases lay in between.

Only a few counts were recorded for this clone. This chain's CDR3 is CASSLARETQYF. DNA for the CDR3: TGTGCCAGCAGCTTAGCGAGAGAGACCCAGTACTTC. V gene TRBV11-2 combines with J gene TRBJ2-5, with D hard to call. This CDR3 has 12 amino acids. The V gene's germline CDR1 is SGHAT and CDR2 FQNNGV. The ends were cut back, 1 base at V and 4 bases at J, with 4 bases in the middle.

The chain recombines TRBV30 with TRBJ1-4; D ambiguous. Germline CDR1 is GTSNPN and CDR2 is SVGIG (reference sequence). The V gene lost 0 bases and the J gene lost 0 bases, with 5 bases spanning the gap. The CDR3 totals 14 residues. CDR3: CAWSVKATNEKLFF. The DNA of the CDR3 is TGTGCCTGGAGTGTGAAAGCAACTAATGAAAAACTGTTTTTT.

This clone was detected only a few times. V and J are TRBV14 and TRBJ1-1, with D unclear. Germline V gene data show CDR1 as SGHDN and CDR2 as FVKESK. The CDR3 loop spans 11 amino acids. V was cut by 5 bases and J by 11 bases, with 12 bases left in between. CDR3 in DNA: TGTGCCAGCAGCAAGACAAAGGATGCTTTCTTT. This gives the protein CASSKTKDAFF.

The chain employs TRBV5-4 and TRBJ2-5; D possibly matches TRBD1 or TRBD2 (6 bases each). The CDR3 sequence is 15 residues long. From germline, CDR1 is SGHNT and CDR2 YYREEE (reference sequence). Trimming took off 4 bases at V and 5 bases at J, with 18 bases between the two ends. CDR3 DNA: TGTGCCAGCAGCGGAATCAGGGGAGGCGGGGAGACCCAGTACTTC. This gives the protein CASSGIRGGGETQYF.

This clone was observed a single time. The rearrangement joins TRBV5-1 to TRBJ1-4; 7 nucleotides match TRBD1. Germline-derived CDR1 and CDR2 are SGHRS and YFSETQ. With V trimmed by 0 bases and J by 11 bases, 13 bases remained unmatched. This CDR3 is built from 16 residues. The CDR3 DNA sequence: TGCGCCAGCAGCTTGGAGATCGGTGCAGGGGGAGATAAACTGTTTTTT. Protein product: CASSLEIGAGGDKLFF.

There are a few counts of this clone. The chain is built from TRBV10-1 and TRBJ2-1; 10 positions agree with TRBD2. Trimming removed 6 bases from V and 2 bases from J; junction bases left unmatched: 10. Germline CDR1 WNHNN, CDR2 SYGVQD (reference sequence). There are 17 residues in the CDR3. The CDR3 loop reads CASSLAGAGWAYNEQFF. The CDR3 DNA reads TGCGCCAGCAGCCTAGCGGGAGCAGGCTGGGCCTACAATGAGCAGTTCTTC.

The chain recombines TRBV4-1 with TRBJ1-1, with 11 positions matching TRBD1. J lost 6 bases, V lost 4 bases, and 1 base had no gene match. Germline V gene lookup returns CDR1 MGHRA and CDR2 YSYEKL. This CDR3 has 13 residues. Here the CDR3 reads CASSRTGGPEAFF. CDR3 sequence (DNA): TGCGCCAGCAGCCGGACAGGGGGCCCTGAAGCTTTCTTT.

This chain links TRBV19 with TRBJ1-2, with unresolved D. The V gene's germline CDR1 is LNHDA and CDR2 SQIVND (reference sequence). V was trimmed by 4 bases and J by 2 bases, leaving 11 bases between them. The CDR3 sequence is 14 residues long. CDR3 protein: CASSTLPPNYGYTF. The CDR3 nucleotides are TGTGCCAGTAGTACCCTCCCTCCCAACTATGGCTACACCTTC.

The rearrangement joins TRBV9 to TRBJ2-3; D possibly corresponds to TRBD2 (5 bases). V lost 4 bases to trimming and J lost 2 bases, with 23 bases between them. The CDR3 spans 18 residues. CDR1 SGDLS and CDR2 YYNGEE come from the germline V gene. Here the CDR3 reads CASSPRGTASRITDTQYF. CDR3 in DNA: TGTGCCAGCAGCCCCCGGGGTACCGCTAGCCGGATCACAGATACGCAGTATTTT. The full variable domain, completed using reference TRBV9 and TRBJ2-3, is DSGVTQTPKHLITATGQRVTLRCSPRSGDLSVYWYQQSLDQGLQFLIQYYNGEERAKGNILERFSAQQFPDLHSELNLSSLELGDSALYFCASSPRGTASRITDTQYFGPGTRLTVL.

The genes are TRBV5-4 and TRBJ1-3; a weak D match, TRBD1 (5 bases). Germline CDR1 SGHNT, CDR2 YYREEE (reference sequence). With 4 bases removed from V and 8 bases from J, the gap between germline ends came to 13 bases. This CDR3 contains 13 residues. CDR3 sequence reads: CASSPGPLDTIYF. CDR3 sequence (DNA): TGTGCCAGCAGCCCGGGACCTCTAGACACCATATATTTT.

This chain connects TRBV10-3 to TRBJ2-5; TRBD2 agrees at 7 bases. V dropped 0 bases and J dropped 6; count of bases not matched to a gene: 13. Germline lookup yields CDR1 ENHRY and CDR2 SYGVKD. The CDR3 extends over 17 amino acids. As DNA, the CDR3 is TGTGCCATCAGTGAGTCTCGACTAGCCGCCGGGACCCAGACCCAGTACTTC. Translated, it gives CAISESRLAAGTQTQYF.

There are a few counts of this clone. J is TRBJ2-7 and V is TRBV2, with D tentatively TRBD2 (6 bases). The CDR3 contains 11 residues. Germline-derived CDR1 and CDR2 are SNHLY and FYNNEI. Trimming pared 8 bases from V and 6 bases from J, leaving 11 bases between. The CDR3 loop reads CASGLLVEQYF. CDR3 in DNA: TGTGCCAGCGGACTATTAGTCGAGCAGTACTTC.

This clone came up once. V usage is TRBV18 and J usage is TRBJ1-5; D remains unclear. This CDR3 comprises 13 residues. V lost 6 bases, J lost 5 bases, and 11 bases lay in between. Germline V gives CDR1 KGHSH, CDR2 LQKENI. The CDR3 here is CASSPDIYQPQHF. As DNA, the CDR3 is TGTGCCAGCTCCCCCGATATATATCAGCCCCAGCATTTT.

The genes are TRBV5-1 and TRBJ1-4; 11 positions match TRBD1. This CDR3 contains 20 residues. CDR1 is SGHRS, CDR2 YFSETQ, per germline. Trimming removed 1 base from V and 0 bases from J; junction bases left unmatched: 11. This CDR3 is CASSLIGQGARFATNEKLFF. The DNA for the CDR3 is TGCGCCAGCAGCTTGATCGGACAGGGGGCCAGATTTGCAACTAATGAAAAACTGTTTTTT.

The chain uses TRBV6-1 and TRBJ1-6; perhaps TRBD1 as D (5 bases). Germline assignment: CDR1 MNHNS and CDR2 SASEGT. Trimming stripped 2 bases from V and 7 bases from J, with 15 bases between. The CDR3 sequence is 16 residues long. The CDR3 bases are TGTGCCAGCAGTGAATCTGGGCAGGGAGGGAATTCACCCCTCCACTTT. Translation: CASSESGQGGNSPLHF.

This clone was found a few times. Here the CDR3 reads CASSQGSKAFF. DNA for the CDR3: TGCGCCAGCAGCCAAGGATCAAAAGCTTTCTTT. The V and J genes are TRBV4-3 and TRBJ1-1; D is unclear. V lost 1 base, J lost 9 bases, and 6 bases lay in between. Germline V CDR1 and CDR2: LGHNA, YSLEER. The CDR3 totals 11 residues.

In DNA, the CDR3 is TGTGCCAGCAGCGGGGACAGGGGGCGTAGCTATGGCTACACCTTC. Translating it yields CASSGDRGRSYGYTF. The chain couples TRBV9 to TRBJ1-2, with 12 bases fitting TRBD1. V dropped 3 bases and J dropped 4; count of bases not matched to a gene: 4. CDR1 is SGDLS and CDR2 is YYNGEE in the germline V gene. This CDR3 is 15 amino acids long.

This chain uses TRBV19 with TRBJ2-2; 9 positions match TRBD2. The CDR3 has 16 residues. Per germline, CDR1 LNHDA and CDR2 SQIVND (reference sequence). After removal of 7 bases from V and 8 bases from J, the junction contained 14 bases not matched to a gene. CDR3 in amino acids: CASIRSGGTPGGELFF. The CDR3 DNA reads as TGTGCCAGTATTCGTAGCGGGGGCACTCCAGGAGGGGAGCTGTTTTTT.

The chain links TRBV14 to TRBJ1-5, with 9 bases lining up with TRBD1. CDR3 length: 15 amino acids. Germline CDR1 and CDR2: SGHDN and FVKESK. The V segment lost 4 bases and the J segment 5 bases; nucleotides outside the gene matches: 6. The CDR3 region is CASSPGQGPYQPQHF. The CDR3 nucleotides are TGTGCCAGCAGCCCTGGACAGGGGCCTTATCAGCCCCAGCATTTT. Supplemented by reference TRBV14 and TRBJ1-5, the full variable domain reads EAGVTQFPSHSVIEKGQTVTLRCDPISGHDNLYWYRRVMGKEIKFLLHFVKESKQDESGMPNNRFLAERTGGTYSTLKVQPAELEDSGVYFCASSPGQGPYQPQHFGDGTRLSIL.

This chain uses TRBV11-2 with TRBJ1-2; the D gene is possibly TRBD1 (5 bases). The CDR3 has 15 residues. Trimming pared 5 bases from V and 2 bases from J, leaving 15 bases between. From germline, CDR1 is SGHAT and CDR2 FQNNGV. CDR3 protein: CASSPPGKKNYGYTF. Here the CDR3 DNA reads TGTGCCAGCAGCCCTCCAGGGAAGAAAAACTATGGCTACACCTTC.

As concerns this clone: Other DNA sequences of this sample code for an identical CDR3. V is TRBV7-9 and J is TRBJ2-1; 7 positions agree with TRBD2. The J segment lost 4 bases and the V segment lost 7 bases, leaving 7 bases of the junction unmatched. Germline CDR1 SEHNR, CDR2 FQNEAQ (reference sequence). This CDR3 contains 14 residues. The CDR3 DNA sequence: TGTGCCAGCAAGGAGCGGGGAACGTACAATGAGCAGTTCTTC. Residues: CASKERGTYNEQFF.